A selection of T cell receptor beta chains follows, all from one sample in a study of cytomegalovirus exposure and HLA in healthy donors. Assay used: immunoSEQ multiplex PCR; TCRdb lists only in-frame clones, some missing. Of 150,000 to 180,000 clones listed, 85% are singletons. The sequencing input was PBMCs. These receptors were taken from a woman aged 18-35 years in good health and CMV-seronegative. The conserved cysteine and the conserved F or W are not part of the CDR3 here.

>TRBV4-2|15|TRBJ2-7
ASSQEIGQPSPYEQY
>TRBV5-1|14|TRBJ2-2
ASSLEPSGNTGELF
>TRBV7-6|12|TRBJ2-7
ASSLGRGQDEQY
>TRBV27|11|TRBJ1-1
ASSLRGGSSAF
>TRBV6-5|12|TRBJ2-2
ASSPTQGTGELF
>TRBV28|11|TRBJ2-1
ASRGQGDGEQF
>TRBV2|11|TRBJ2-1
ASSENRGNEQF
>TRBV18|16|TRBJ2-6
ASSPTPGQGAGANVLT
>TRBV6-1|11|TRBJ1-2
ASTETGDYGYT
>TRBV19|14|TRBJ2-5
ASSIPSRQGLETQY